The 6 T cell receptor beta chains in this list originate from one sample, sequenced in a study of beta chain features in type 1 diabetes. Every bit of the isolated RNA underwent reverse transcription, so sequencing read expressed TCRB transcripts. Here immunoSEQ multiplex PCR was the method, and the copy in TCRdb shows in-frame clones only, minus some. The table records around 400,000 clones, approximately 16% of them present only once. Input material: naive CD4+ T cells from blood. These receptors originate from a woman under 30 in good health.

In this sample, this clone turned up a few times. The rearrangement links TRBV15 to TRBJ2-7; 12 bases agree with TRBD2. V trimming: 5 bases; J trimming: 2 bases; junction bases outside the gene matches: 7. The CDR3 extends over 16 amino acids. Germline V gene data show CDR1 as LNHNV and CDR2 as YYDKDF (reference sequence). The chain's CDR3 is CATSDPLAGGPYEQYF. The CDR3 DNA is TGTGCCACCAGCGACCCACTAGCGGGAGGTCCCTACGAGCAGTACTTC.

This clone was picked up a small number of times. The CDR3 nucleotides read TGCGCCAGCAGCCGAAATGCCGGGACTAGCGGCTCCTACGAGCAGTACTTC. This encodes CASSRNAGTSGSYEQYF. The V and J genes are TRBV4-1 and TRBJ2-7; TRBD2 matches at 11 bases. The CDR3 is made up of 17 amino acids. CDR1 is MGHRA and CDR2 is YSYEKL in the germline V gene. Losses at the gene ends were 4 bases for V and 0 bases for J; bases not matched to a gene: 8.

The chain is built from TRBV28 and TRBJ1-4, with a weak D call TRBD1 (6 bases). The CDR3 extends over 13 amino acids. V was clipped by 10 bases and J by 0 bases, with 9 bases between them. The germline CDR1 and CDR2 sequences are MDHEN and SYDVKM. The chain's CDR3 is CATYRATNEKLFF. In DNA, the CDR3 is TGTGCCACTTACAGGGCAACTAATGAAAAACTGTTTTTT.

This sequence joins TRBV5-1 and TRBJ1-4; a weak D match, TRBD1 (6 bases). There are 14 residues in the CDR3. Trimming left V 2 bases short and J 8 bases short, with 13 bases between. CDR1 and CDR2 (germline): SGHRS, YFSETQ. DNA for the CDR3: TGCGCCAGCAGCTTTACAGGGTTGAACGAAAAACTGTTTTTT. It is translated as CASSFTGLNEKLFF.

This clone came up a few times. This sample also contains other DNA sequences that code for the same CDR3. The chain combines TRBV30 with TRBJ1-5; the D is unclear. Germline loops: CDR1 GTSNPN, CDR2 SVGIG (reference sequence). V lost 0 bases to trimming and J lost 7 bases, with 13 bases between them. The CDR3 length is 14 residues. The CDR3 loop reads CAWSVPGGGQPQHF. The CDR3 coding sequence is TGTGCCTGGAGTGTACCGGGAGGAGGCCAGCCCCAGCATTTT.

The chain carries TRBV7-8 and TRBJ2-3; a possible D gene is TRBD2 (6 bases). Germline V gene data show CDR1 as SGHVS and CDR2 as FQNEAQ. Trimming took 5 bases from V and 1 from J, leaving 16 bases between them. The CDR3 length is 16 residues. The CDR3 loop is CASSTKRVPRTDTQYF. As DNA, the CDR3 is TGTGCCAGCAGCACCAAGCGGGTCCCCCGCACAGATACGCAGTATTTT.